This record concerns one T cell receptor beta chain sequence. Its antigen is currently unknown. Primers for the PCR totalled 60 Vbeta and 13 Jbeta. Repertoires were generated with immunoSEQ multiplex PCR, while TCRdb's copy carries only in-frame clones and drops some. The sample has 150,000 to 200,000 clones; over 65% are singletons. Germline CDR1 is PRHDT and CDR2 is FYEKMQ (reference sequence). The V segment lost 4 bases and the J segment 0 bases; nucleotides outside the gene matches: 6. The CDR3 is 16 amino acids. The data were taken from a study of cytomegalovirus exposure and HLA in healthy donors. Findings of the study overall: Several of the most significant clusters appeared linked to common viral pathogens, based on a later analysis.

The receptor was isolated from a female donor in good health and CMV-seronegative. The sample comprised PBMCs. The chain uses TRBV13 and TRBJ2-7, with TRBD2 matching over 10 bases. Here the CDR3 reads CASSSNGLADSYEQYF. The CDR3 nucleotides read TGTGCCAGCAGCTCAAATGGACTAGCGGACTCCTACGAGCAGTACTTC.